Below, one T cell receptor beta chain is given with its context. Sequenced by immunoSEQ multiplex PCR; TCRdb stores in-frame clones only, minus some. The sample contains fewer than 95,000 clones, roughly 90% of which appear only once. Germline V gene data show CDR1 as SGHDN and CDR2 as FVKESK. The J segment lost 5 bases and the V segment lost 0 bases, leaving 9 bases of the junction unmatched. The CDR3 totals 17 residues. These data belong to a study of OX40 agonist ivuxolimab in advanced cancers. As for the study in general: With ivuxolimab, an agonistic anti-OX40 (CD134) antibody, patients were treated. Patients received intravenous ivuxolimab every 2 weeks at 0.01 to 10 mg/kg. A history of anti-PD-1, anti-PD-L1 or anti-CTLA-4 therapy was acceptable, and 40% had some.

Samples of blood were obtained at baseline, on cycle 4 day 1, and on cycle 7 day 1. The genes are TRBV14 and TRBJ2-5, with TRBD2 identical over 10 bases. This receptor was identified in an adult with an advanced solid tumor such as melanoma, head and neck, liver or kidney cancer. The sequencing here drew on CD4+ or CD8+ T cells sorted from blood, taken in a trial of the OX40 agonist ivuxolimab. The chain's CDR3 is CASSQEGGLAGVETQYF. The CDR3 DNA reads as TGTGCCAGCAGCCAAGAAGGAGGGCTAGCGGGAGTTGAGACCCAGTACTTC.